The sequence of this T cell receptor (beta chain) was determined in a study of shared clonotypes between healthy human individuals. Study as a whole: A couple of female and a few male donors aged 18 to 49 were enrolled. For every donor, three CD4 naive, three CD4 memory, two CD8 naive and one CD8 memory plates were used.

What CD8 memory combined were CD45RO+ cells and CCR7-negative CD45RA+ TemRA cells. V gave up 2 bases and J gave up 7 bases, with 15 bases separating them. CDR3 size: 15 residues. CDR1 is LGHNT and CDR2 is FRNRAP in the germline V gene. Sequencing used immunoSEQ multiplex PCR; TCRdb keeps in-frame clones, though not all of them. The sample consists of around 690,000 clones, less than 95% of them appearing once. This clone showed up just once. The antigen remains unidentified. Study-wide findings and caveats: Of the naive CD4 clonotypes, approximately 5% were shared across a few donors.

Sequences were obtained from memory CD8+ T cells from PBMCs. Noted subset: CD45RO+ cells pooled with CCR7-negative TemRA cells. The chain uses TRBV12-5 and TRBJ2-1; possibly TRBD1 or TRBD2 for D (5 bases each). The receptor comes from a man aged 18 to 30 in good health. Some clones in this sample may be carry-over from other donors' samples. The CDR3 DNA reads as TGTGCTAGTGGTTTGCCATCCGGGACCCAAAATGAGCAGTTCTTC. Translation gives CASGLPSGTQNEQFF.